The rows below give T cell receptor beta chains drawn from one sample of a study of T cells after somatic rescue of genetic block. The protocol was immunoSEQ multiplex PCR, while the TCRdb copy is restricted to in-frame clones and leaves out a portion. The sample shows some 15,000 clones, about 70% of them seen only once. Sequencing was done on a sample of peripheral blood mononuclear cells (PBMCs). Receptors originate from a boy younger than 18. Both conserved end residues are part of each CDR3. D genes are given only for firm matches. Size is omitted from some rows. Given values are once, few, many or a class for expanded clones.

cdr3_aa | v_call | clone_size | cdr3_length | j_call | d_call
CASRRTGVHGNTIYF | TRBV5-1 | - | 15 | TRBJ1-3 | TRBD1
CASSLTGIETQYF | TRBV6-5 | - | 13 | TRBJ2-5 | -
CASSLDNTDTQYF | TRBV5-1 | once | 13 | TRBJ2-3 | -
CASRGREGKNIQYF | TRBV19 | - | 14 | TRBJ2-4 | TRBD2
CASSLAGGAGNTIYF | TRBV5-4 | - | 15 | TRBJ1-3 | -
CASSSGLAGIYEQYF | TRBV5-4 | - | 15 | TRBJ2-7 | TRBD2
CASSLRGHYGYTF | TRBV28 | - | 13 | TRBJ1-2 | -
CASTNLLDRSYEQYF | TRBV6-1 | - | 15 | TRBJ2-7 | TRBD1
CASSGLGQPSTEAFF | TRBV9 | medium-sized | 15 | TRBJ1-1 | -
CASSYEGTNEKLFF | TRBV6-5 | few | 14 | TRBJ1-4 | -
CASSLESWTGELFF | TRBV5-1 | - | 14 | TRBJ2-2 | -
CASSRTAPAGELFF | TRBV5-4 | - | 14 | TRBJ2-2 | -
CASMGNSNQPQHF | TRBV6-1 | few | 13 | TRBJ1-5 | -
CARGRGNNEQFF | TRBV2 | - | 12 | TRBJ2-1 | -
CASSKPFRGQDTEAFF | TRBV21-1 | - | 16 | TRBJ1-1 | -
CASSDEGLITDTQYF | TRBV6-4 | once | 15 | TRBJ2-3 | TRBD2
CATSPRRTAGGTGELFF | TRBV15 | few | 17 | TRBJ2-2 | TRBD2
CAWREGGPNYGYTF | TRBV30 | - | 14 | TRBJ1-2 | -
CASSIRGTSYEQYF | TRBV19 | - | 14 | TRBJ2-7 | -
CASSLAGQKLFF | TRBV5-4 | - | 12 | TRBJ1-4 | -
CASSLRVAGQETQYF | TRBV7-9 | - | 15 | TRBJ2-5 | TRBD2